This passage covers 20 T cell receptor beta chains from one sample sequenced in a study of T cell repertoires in cytomegalovirus infection. MiXCR, applied by TCRdb to the reads, yields one record per CDR3 protein. The table includes approximately 180,000 distinct CDR3 sequences, approximately 20% detected once. Sequencing input: PBMCs. Source of these receptors: a human donor in good health (CMV status not recorded). Some clones in this sample may be carry-over from other donors' samples.

This clonotype was observed at least ten times. The chain is built from TRBV7-2 and TRBJ2-3; 13 positions agree with TRBD2. Germline CDR1 is SGHTA and CDR2 is FQGNSA. CDR3 length equals 14 residues. V dropped 7 bases and J dropped 3; count of bases not matched to a gene: 1. The CDR3 nucleotides read TGTGCCAGCAAGACTAGCGGGGGGACAGATACGCAGTATTTT. Amino acid sequence: CASKTSGGTDTQYF.

The V call is TRBV5-1, the J call TRBJ2-7; D possibly matches TRBD1 or TRBD2 (5 bases each). Per the germline V gene, CDR1 is SGHRS and CDR2 is YFSETQ. CDR3 length equals 14 residues. Trimming cost V 2 bases and J 0 bases, with 9 bases left between them. The CDR3 DNA reads TGCGCCAGCAGCTTAACCGGGGCCTCCTACGAGCAGTACTTC. The encoded protein is CASSLTGASYEQYF.

The chain links TRBV2 to TRBJ2-7; the D gene is possibly TRBD2 (5 bases). This CDR3 has 15 residues. Trimming pared 1 base from V and 2 bases from J, leaving 12 bases between. Germline V CDR1 and CDR2: SNHLY, FYNNEI. CDR3 sequence (DNA): TGTGCCAGCAGTGAAGGAGTCGGAGGACCCTACGAGCAGTACTTC. Translated: CASSEGVGGPYEQYF. Full variable domain (remainder filled in from reference TRBV2 and TRBJ2-7): EPEVTQTPSHQVTQMGQEVILRCVPISNHLYFYWYRQILGQKVEFLVSFYNNEISEKSEIFDDQFSVERPDGSNFTLKIRSTKLEDSAMYFCASSEGVGGPYEQYFGPGTRLTVT.

The sample holds a few counts of this clonotype. The chain is built from TRBV29-1 and TRBJ2-1; a weak D match, TRBD1 (6 bases). This CDR3 has 14 residues. With 3 bases removed from V and 5 bases from J, the gap between germline ends came to 14 bases. From germline, CDR1 is SQVTM and CDR2 ANQGSEA. The CDR3 region is CSVDSGVFNNEQFF. The CDR3 coding sequence is TGCAGCGTTGACTCAGGGGTGTTTAACAATGAGCAGTTCTTC.

This clonotype was found many times. The chain uses TRBV19 and TRBJ1-5; 12 nucleotides match TRBD1. CDR3 length: 16 residues. V lost 4 bases and J lost 1; bases outside the gene matches: 2. Germline-derived CDR1 and CDR2 are LNHDA and SQIVND (reference sequence). The CDR3 spells CASSTGTGGSNQPQHF. The CDR3 region has the DNA TGTGCCAGTAGTACCGGGACAGGGGGCAGCAATCAGCCCCAGCATTTT.

The V call is TRBV9, the J call TRBJ2-7; no definite D call. CDR1 is SGDLS and CDR2 is YYNGEE in the germline V gene. This CDR3 region has 16 residues. V lost 0 bases and J 1 base, leaving 14 bases between the germline ends. CDR3 bases: TGTGCCAGCAGCGTAGGAGGAGACACGCTTTCCTACGAGCAGTACTTC. It yields the protein CASSVGGDTLSYEQYF.

This clonotype appeared a few times. The rearrangement links TRBV6-1 to TRBJ1-4; 10 nucleotides align to TRBD1. With 7 bases clipped from V and 7 bases from J, the junction kept 6 bases outside the gene matches. Germline values: CDR1 MNHNS, CDR2 SASEGT. The CDR3 length is 14 residues. The CDR3 region has the DNA TGTGCCAGCATTCGAGACAGGGGGCGTGAAAAACTGTTTTTT. It yields the protein CASIRDRGREKLFF.

By share, this clonotype counts as medium-sized. Sequence at one end of the junction differs from germline and may be a read error. This chain joins TRBV7-2 and TRBJ1-2; tentatively, D is TRBD1 (5 bases). Germline-derived CDR1 and CDR2 are SGHTA and FQGNSA. The CDR3 is made up of 12 amino acids. In DNA form, the CDR3 reads TGTGCCAGCGGCTTTTACGGGGGGGGCTACACCTTC. It yields the protein CASGFYGGGYTF. The full variable domain, in which reference TRBV7-2 and TRBJ1-2 provide the parts outside the CDR3, is GAGVSQSPSNKVTEKGKDVELRCDPISGHTALYWYRQSLGQGLEFLIYFQGNSAPDKSGLPSDRFSAERTGGSVSTLTIQRTQQEDSAVYLCASGFYGGGYTFGSGTRLTVV.

This chain connects TRBV27 to TRBJ2-7; D may be TRBD1 (5 bases). The V end lost 0 bases, the J end lost 3 bases, and 9 bases lay between the germline ends. Per the germline V gene, CDR1 is MNHEY and CDR2 is SMNVEV (reference sequence). There are 14 residues in the CDR3. CDR3 protein: CASSLSGLHYEQYF. As DNA, the CDR3 is TGTGCCAGCAGTTTATCGGGGCTTCACTACGAGCAGTACTTC.

This clonotype was found a few times. The chain recombines TRBV27 with TRBJ2-1; perhaps TRBD2 as D (6 bases). This CDR3 spans 13 amino acids. Between the trimmed V and J ends, which lost 0 bases and 8 bases, there was a span of 8 bases. Germline CDR1 is MNHEY and CDR2 is SMNVEV (reference sequence). CDR3 coding DNA: TGTGCCAGCAGTTTATCTAGCGGCGATGAGCAGTTCTTC. It encodes CASSLSSGDEQFF.

This CDR3 reads CASSRAQGQFF. The CDR3 DNA reads as TGTGCCAGCAGTCGGGCACAGGGGCAGTTCTTC. The chain links TRBV12-3 or TRBV12-4 to TRBJ2-1, with a possible D match to TRBD1 (6 bases). The CDR3 has 11 residues. Trimming shortened V by 5 bases and J by 12 bases, and 11 bases separated the two germline ends.

This chain uses TRBV20-1 with TRBJ2-7, with TRBD2 as a possible D gene (6 bases). Trimming shortened V by 2 bases and J by 3 bases, and 23 bases separated the two germline ends. CDR1 and CDR2 (germline): DFQATT, SNEGSKA (reference sequence). The length of the CDR3 is 17 residues. CDR3: CSARPLGGVISFYEQYF. Written as DNA, the CDR3 is TGCAGTGCTAGACCGCTTGGCGGGGTAATCTCCTTCTACGAGCAGTACTTC.

The V call is TRBV7-3, the J call TRBJ2-3, with 8 positions matching TRBD2. CDR1 SGHTA and CDR2 FQGTGA come from the germline V gene. This CDR3 region has 15 residues. The junction had 8 bases not matched to a gene; V was cut back by 5 bases and J by 4 bases. The CDR3 coding sequence is TGTGCCAGCAGCAAAGGAGCGGGAGTGGCAGATACGCAGTATTTT. Its translation: CASSKGAGVADTQYF.

This clonotype was observed a few times. The gene calls are TRBV20-1 and TRBJ2-5; D may be TRBD1 or TRBD2 (6 bases each). Trimming took off 2 bases at V and 1 base at J, with 14 bases between the two ends. CDR3 length equals 15 residues. CDR1 is DFQATT, CDR2 SNEGSKA, per germline (reference sequence). The CDR3 DNA follows: TGCAGTGCTAGAAGGAGGGGACAACTCCAAGAGACCCAGTACTTC. This encodes CSARRRGQLQETQYF.

The chain uses TRBV29-1 and TRBJ2-1, with TRBD1 matching 7 bases. CDR3 length: 12 amino acids. CDR1 and CDR2 (germline): SQVTM, ANQGSEA. V lost 6 bases and J lost 10; bases outside the gene matches: 9. DNA for the CDR3: TGCAGCGTGTGGGGACAGCTCTACGAGCAGTTCTTC. Its protein product is CSVWGQLYEQFF.

This clonotype was recorded a few times. This chain uses TRBV15 with TRBJ2-7; possibly TRBD1 or TRBD2 for D (5 bases each). The CDR3 runs to 17 residues. Germline values: CDR1 LNHNV, CDR2 YYDKDF (reference sequence). Trimming took off 0 bases at V and 7 bases at J, with 22 bases between the two ends. CDR3 region: CATSRDVLAATSGEQYF. CDR3 sequence (DNA): TGTGCCACCAGCAGAGATGTGCTAGCCGCCACTTCAGGGGAGCAGTACTTC.

This clonotype showed up many times. V is TRBV28 and J is TRBJ2-3; D uncertain. The J call may be incorrect, as the DNA end agrees better with TRBJ2-5. The CDR3 length is 12 residues. The germline V gene encodes CDR1 MDHEN and CDR2 SYDVKM. The CDR3 nucleotides read TGTGCCAGCAGTTTATCGGGCGACACCCAGTACTTC. Amino acids: CASSLSGDTQYF.

The V call is TRBV5-4, the J call TRBJ1-1; D not certain. The CDR3 consists of 14 residues. The V end lost 1 base, the J end lost 0 bases, and 7 bases lay between the germline ends. Looked up from germline, CDR1 is SGHNT and CDR2 is YYREEE (reference sequence). CDR3 sequence: CASSLFQVNTEAFF. CDR3 bases: TGTGCCAGCAGCTTGTTCCAAGTGAACACTGAAGCTTTCTTT.

This clonotype occurred a few times. The rearrangement uses TRBV28 and TRBJ2-4; 7 bases are shared with TRBD2. V trimming: 3 bases; J trimming: 3 bases; junction bases outside the gene matches: 5. This CDR3 is built from 15 residues. Germline V gene sequence: CDR1 MDHEN, CDR2 SYDVKM. The CDR3 nucleotides are TGTGCCAGCAGTTTCTCGGGGACTAACAAAAACATTCAGTACTTC. Translation gives CASSFSGTNKNIQYF. Complete variable domain (other parts from reference TRBV28 and TRBJ2-4): DVKVTQSSRYLVKRTGEKVFLECVQDMDHENMFWYRQDPGLGLRLIYFSYDVKMKEKGDIPEGYSVSREKKERFSLILESASTNQTSMYLCASSFSGTNKNIQYFGAGTRLSVL.

This clonotype was seen many times. Sequence at one end of the junction differs from germline and may be a read error. This sequence joins TRBV7-8 and TRBJ2-4; D unresolved. This CDR3 has 11 residues. The germline gives CDR1 SGHVS, CDR2 FQNEAQ. As DNA, the CDR3 is TGTGCCAGCAGCTTAAGTGGCAGAGTATTCTTC. Encoded protein: CASSLSGRVFF.